Presented here are 12 T cell receptor beta chains from one specimen sequenced in a study of blood T cell repertoires in COVID-19. Repertoires were generated with immunoSEQ multiplex PCR, while TCRdb's copy carries only in-frame clones and drops some. Here the sample spans about 480,000 clones, more than 75% being singletons. Sequencing was done on a sample of PBMCs or T cells enriched from blood (not recorded which). These receptors all come from a woman aged 40 to 50 who had recovered from COVID-19.

The rearrangement links TRBV29-1 to TRBJ1-1, with 9 bases fitting TRBD1. CDR1 and CDR2 from the germline V gene are SQVTM and ANQGSEA. V lost 7 bases to trimming and J lost 2 bases; unmatched junction nucleotides: 8. This CDR3 region has 14 residues. This CDR3 reads CSATTGQGNTEAFF. CDR3 bases: TGCAGCGCAACCACGGGACAGGGAAACACTGAAGCTTTCTTT.

The chain uses TRBV21-1 and TRBJ2-7; TRBD2, the table's D call, lacks a check against the DNA. TRBV21-1 is listed as a pseudogene. This CDR3 contains 14 residues. In DNA form, the CDR3 reads TGTGCCAGCAGCAAAGATAGAGAGTCCTACGAGCAGTACTTC. Amino acids: CASSKDRESYEQYF.

This chain connects TRBV6-2 or TRBV6-3 to TRBJ2-6, with no clear D. Germline CDR1 reads MNHEY; CDR2 reads SVGEGT. Trimming removed 3 bases from V and 1 base from J, with 10 bases in between. The CDR3 is 16 residues long. The CDR3 DNA reads TGTGCCAGCAGTTATTCTTCTCTGTCTGGGGCCAACGTCCTGACTTTC. Protein: CASSYSSLSGANVLTF.

The chain employs TRBV5-4 and TRBJ1-1, with D possibly being TRBD1 (6 bases). Per the germline V gene, CDR1 is SGHNT and CDR2 is YYREEE (reference sequence). Trimming took 4 bases from V and 0 from J, leaving 19 bases between them. The CDR3 contains 17 residues. CDR3 nucleotides: TGTGCCAGCAGCCGAACAACCGGGACACTCATGAACACTGAAGCTTTCTTT. This codes for CASSRTTGTLMNTEAFF. The entire variable domain, with the rest obtained from reference TRBV5-4 and TRBJ1-1, is as follows: ETGVTQSPTHLIKTRGQQVTLRCSSQSGHNTVSWYQQALGQGPQFIFQYYREEENGRGNFPPRFSGLQFPNYSSELNVNALELDDSALYLCASSRTTGTLMNTEAFFGQGTRLTVV.

CDR3 in amino acids: CASSQARQGTPQHF. The CDR3, as DNA: TGTGCCAGCAGCCAAGCGCGACAGGGGACCCCCCAGCATTTT. V usage is TRBV3-1 (or the pseudogene TRBV3-2) and J usage is TRBJ1-5; 8 bases fit TRBD1. V was clipped by 1 base and J by 10 bases; unmatched bases: 6. The CDR3 has 14 residues. CDR1 is LGHDT, CDR2 YNNKEL, per germline (reference sequence).

This CDR3 reads CASSLAGTLNTEAFF. The CDR3 nucleotides read TGCGCCAGCAGCTTGGCCGGGACATTGAACACTGAAGCTTTCTTT. The chain links TRBV5-1 to TRBJ1-1; D may be TRBD1 (6 bases). This CDR3 comprises 15 residues. Germline lookup yields CDR1 SGHRS and CDR2 YFSETQ. The ends were cut back, 0 bases at V and 0 bases at J, with 9 bases in the middle.

The chain's CDR3 is CASSSGGNSPLHF. CDR3 bases: TGCGCCAGCAGCTCCGGGGGAAATTCACCCCTCCACTTT. The rearrangement joins TRBV5-1 to TRBJ1-6; D possibly corresponds to TRBD1 (5 bases). Germline V gene data show CDR1 as SGHRS and CDR2 as YFSETQ. V was shortened by 3 bases and J by 7 bases, with 8 bases between the two germline ends. The CDR3 totals 13 residues.

The rearrangement joins TRBV6-5 to TRBJ1-1; D is possibly TRBD1 (5 bases). The CDR3 spans 13 residues. Germline assignment: CDR1 MNHEY and CDR2 SVGAGI. The V and J ends lost 6 bases and 4 bases respectively, with 12 bases between them. CDR3 sequence: CASRSGLGTEAFF. The CDR3 bases are TGTGCCAGCAGGTCAGGGCTCGGCACTGAAGCTTTCTTT.

Remarks on this clone: Other nucleotide sequences in the sample specify the same CDR3. The chain links TRBV24-1 to TRBJ2-1, with D maybe TRBD2 (5 bases). This CDR3 has 11 amino acids. Per germline, CDR1 KGHDR and CDR2 SFDVKD. V was cut by 5 bases and J by 9 bases, with 7 bases left in between. CDR3 bases: TGTGCCACCAGTGGTGCGGGTGAGCAGTTCTTC. Translated, it gives CATSGAGEQFF.

This clone was counted once. V gene TRBV9 combines with J gene TRBJ2-3; the match to TRBD1 covers 9 bases. Germline lookup yields CDR1 SGDLS and CDR2 YYNGEE. The length of the CDR3 is 16 residues. V was clipped by 2 bases and J by 1 base; unmatched bases: 5. CDR3 sequence reads: CASSVGQGRGTDTQYF. CDR3 nucleotides: TGTGCCAGCAGCGTTGGACAGGGGAGAGGCACAGATACGCAGTATTTT.

V gene TRBV12-3 or TRBV12-4 combines with J gene TRBJ2-7, with D tentatively TRBD2 (6 bases). The ends were cut back, 6 bases at V and 1 base at J, with 10 bases in the middle. CDR3 length: 13 amino acids. CDR3 protein: CASRRAGSYEQYF. The CDR3 coding sequence is TGTGCCAGCAGGAGAGCGGGTTCCTACGAGCAGTACTTC.

This sequence joins TRBV15 and TRBJ2-4; perhaps TRBD1 as D (5 bases). Trimming pared 5 bases from V and 4 bases from J, leaving 12 bases between. Germline-derived CDR1 and CDR2 are LNHNV and YYDKDF (reference sequence). The CDR3 loop spans 14 amino acids. The CDR3 sequence is CATSWQGVKNIQYF. CDR3 DNA sequence: TGTGCCACCAGCTGGCAGGGTGTGAAAAACATTCAGTACTTC.